This T cell receptor beta chain comes out of a study of T-cell reconstitution after alpha-beta-depleted transplantation in children (dated by TCRdb to the mid-2010s). General notes on the study: Using TCR repertoire profiling, the study followed T-cell immune reconstitution in a quantitative way in children after TCRalphabeta/CD19-depleted allogeneic hematopoietic cell transplantation.

The germline V gene encodes CDR1 SEHNR and CDR2 FQNEAQ (reference sequence). V and J are truncated by 1 base and 4 bases respectively, leaving an intervening sequence of 13 bases. The CDR3 runs 15 amino acids, cysteine and phenylalanine included. Just the 45-base CDR3 DNA is kept, in frame starting at base 1. The sample's treatment or condition, from its label and the paper: allogeneic hematopoietic cell transplantation with graft depleted of TCRalphabeta T cells and CD19 B cells. The children who served as transplant recipients had been given grafts of TCRalphabeta/CD19-depleted allogeneic hematopoietic cells. The library relied on PCR. The reads were generated on an Illumina HiSeq 2500. TCR library preparation used molecular barcoding, with unique molecular identifiers applied to normalize quantification of the TCRbeta repertoire. Through fastp at Q25 and MiXCR, TCRdb rebuilt clones from the public reads, retaining in-frame beta chains. CDR3 protein sequences are deduplicated, and each keeps its most common genes and DNA. The sample data list 250,000 to 300,000 distinct CDR3 sequences, and just over 7.5% of these were observed just once. Over 7.5% of the sample is taken by the ten largest.

The table lists this clonotype with many counts. This receptor's antigen is unknown. Base qualities were left out, and no much larger clone turns up one base away. Findings and caveats that apply to the study as a whole: The frequencies of hyperexpanded clones fell over the following months, and after one year, T-cell counts and TCRbeta diversity were mostly attributed to newly produced T cells. Apparently early alphabetaT-cell count recovery about two months after transplant reportedly relied on only several hundred rapidly expanded clones derived from non-depleted graft cells. The high TCRbeta diversity at day 60 in some patients was ascribed to recipient T cells and intrathymic progenitors that had survived conditioning.

The sequenced sample was peripheral blood, obtained 360 days after TCRalphabeta/CD19-depleted stem cell transplant. This TCR derives from a female patient aged 2-10 years who had a stem cell transplant for Fanconi anemia, so the T cells may come from the graft donor. The chain is made from TRBV7-9 and TRBJ1-1; the D gene identity is not certain. The nucleotides are TGTGCCAGCAGCTTAGATCTGGCAACCAGCACTGAAGCTTTCTTT. Its translation is CASSLDLATSTEAFF.